This T cell receptor beta chain was sequenced in a study of OX40 agonist ivuxolimab in advanced cancers. The CDR3 is 13 residues long. V was pared by 4 bases and J by 4 bases, with 8 bases between. Germline V gene lookup returns CDR1 SGHDT and CDR2 YYEEEE. The method was immunoSEQ multiplex PCR; TCRdb's version includes in-frame clones alone and lacks a portion of them. Altogether roughly 75,000 clones are present, 85% to 90% being singletons, with the ten largest covering around 13%. The chain employs TRBV5-6 and TRBJ1-4; a weak D match, TRBD1 (5 bases). The clonotype comes from an adult with an advanced solid tumor such as melanoma, head and neck, liver or kidney cancer. The sample was CD4+ or CD8+ T cells sorted from blood, taken in a trial of the OX40 agonist ivuxolimab. CDR3 nucleotides: TGTGCCAGCAGCCAGGGAATTAATGAAAAACTGTTTTTT. Residues: CASSQGINEKLFF.